Sequencing of this T cell receptor beta chain was carried out in a study of vaccination and CD4 T cells after COVID-19. Study-wide context: No peptide, an HIV-1 Nef pool, or a CEFX pool was what each control culture received. General study results and limits: For convalescent patients, a median around 90% of reactive clones surfaced exclusively after vaccination.

Treatment reported: approximately nine-day PBMC culture with coronavirus spike peptide pools or control peptides (ViraFEST assay). Once peptide pools had expanded antigen-specific T cells, ViraFEST sequenced TCRs. Once obtained from cultured CD4+ T cells, the DNA was sequenced using the Oncomine TCR Beta short-read assay. TCRdb used MiXCR to reprocess the PCR reads, holding one entry per CDR3 protein. This repertoire shows over 10,000 distinct CDR3 sequences, roughly 47% found once; its top ten account for around a third. Of note for this clonotype: Its antigen remains unknown.

CDR1 SQVTM and CDR2 ANQGSEA come from the germline V gene. The CDR3 has 15 residues. With 1 base clipped from V and 4 bases from J, the junction kept 6 bases outside the gene matches. Sequencing was performed on CD4+ T cells from blood, cultured in vitro. The sequence derives from a human donor who had recovered from COVID-19. This rearrangement joins TRBV29-1 to TRBJ1-2, with 10 bases fitting TRBD1. CDR3 coding DNA: TGCAGCGTTGAAGGGACAGGGGGACTTATCTATGGCTACACCTTC. Protein: CSVEGTGGLIYGYTF.